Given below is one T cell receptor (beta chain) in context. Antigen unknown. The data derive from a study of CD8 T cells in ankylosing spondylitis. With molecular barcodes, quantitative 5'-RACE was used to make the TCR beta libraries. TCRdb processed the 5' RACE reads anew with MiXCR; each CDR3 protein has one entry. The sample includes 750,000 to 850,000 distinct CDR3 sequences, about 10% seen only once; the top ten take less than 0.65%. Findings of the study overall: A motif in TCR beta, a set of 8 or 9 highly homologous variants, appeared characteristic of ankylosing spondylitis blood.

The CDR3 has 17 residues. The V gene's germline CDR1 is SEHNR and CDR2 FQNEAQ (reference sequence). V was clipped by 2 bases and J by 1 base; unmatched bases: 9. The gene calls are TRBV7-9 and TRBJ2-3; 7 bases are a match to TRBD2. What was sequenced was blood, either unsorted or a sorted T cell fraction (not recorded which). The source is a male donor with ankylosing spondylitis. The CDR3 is CASSLRPGGGGTDTQYF. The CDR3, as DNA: TGTGCCAGCAGCTTACGGCCGGGCGGGGGTGGCACAGATACGCAGTATTTT.